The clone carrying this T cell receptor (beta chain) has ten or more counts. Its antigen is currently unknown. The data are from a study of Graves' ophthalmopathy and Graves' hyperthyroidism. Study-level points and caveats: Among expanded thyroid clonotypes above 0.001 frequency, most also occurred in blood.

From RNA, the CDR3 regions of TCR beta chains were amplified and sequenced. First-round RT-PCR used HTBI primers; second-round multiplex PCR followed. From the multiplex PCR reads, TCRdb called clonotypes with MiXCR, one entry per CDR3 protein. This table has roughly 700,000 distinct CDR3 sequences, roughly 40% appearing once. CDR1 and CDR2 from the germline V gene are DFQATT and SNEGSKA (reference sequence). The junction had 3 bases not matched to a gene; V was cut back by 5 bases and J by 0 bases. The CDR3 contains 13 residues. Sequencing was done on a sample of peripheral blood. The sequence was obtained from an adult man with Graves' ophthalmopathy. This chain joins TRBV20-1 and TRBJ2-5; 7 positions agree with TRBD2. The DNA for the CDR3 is TGCAGTGCTGACGGGACTAACCAAGAGACCCAGTACTTC. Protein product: CSADGTNQETQYF.